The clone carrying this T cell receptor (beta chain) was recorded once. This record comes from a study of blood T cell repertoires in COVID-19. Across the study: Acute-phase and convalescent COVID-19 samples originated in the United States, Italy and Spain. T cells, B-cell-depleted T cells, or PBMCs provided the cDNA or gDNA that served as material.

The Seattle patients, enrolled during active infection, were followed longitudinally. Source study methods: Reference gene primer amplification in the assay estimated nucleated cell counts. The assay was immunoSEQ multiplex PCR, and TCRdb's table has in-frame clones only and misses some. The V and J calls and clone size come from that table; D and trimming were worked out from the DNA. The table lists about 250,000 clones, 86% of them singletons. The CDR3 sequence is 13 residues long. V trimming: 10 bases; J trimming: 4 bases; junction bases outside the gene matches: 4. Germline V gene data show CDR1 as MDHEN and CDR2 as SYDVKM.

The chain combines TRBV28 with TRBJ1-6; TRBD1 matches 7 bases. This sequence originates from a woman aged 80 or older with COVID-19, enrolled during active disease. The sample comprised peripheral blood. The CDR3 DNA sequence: TGTGCCACTCGACAGGGTTATAATTCACCCCTCCACTTT. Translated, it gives CATRQGYNSPLHF.